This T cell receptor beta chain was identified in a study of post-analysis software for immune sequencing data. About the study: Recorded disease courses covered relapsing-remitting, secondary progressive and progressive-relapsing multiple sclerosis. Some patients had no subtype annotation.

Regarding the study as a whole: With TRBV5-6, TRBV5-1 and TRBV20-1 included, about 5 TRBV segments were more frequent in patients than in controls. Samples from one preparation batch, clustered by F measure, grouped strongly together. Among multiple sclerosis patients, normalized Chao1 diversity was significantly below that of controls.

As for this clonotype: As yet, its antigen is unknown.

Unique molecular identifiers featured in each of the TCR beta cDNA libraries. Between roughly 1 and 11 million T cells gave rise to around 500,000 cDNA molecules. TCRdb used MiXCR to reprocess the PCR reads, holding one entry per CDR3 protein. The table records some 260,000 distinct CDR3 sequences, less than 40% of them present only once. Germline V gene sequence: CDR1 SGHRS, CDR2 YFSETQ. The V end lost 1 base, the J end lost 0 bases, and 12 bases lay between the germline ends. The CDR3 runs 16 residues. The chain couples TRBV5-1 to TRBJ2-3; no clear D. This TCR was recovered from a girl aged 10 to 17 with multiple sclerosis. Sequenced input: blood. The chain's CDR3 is CASSLYGRTSTDTQYF. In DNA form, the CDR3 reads TGCGCCAGCAGCTTGTACGGCAGAACTAGCACAGATACGCAGTATTTT.